This T cell receptor beta chain was sequenced in a study of T cells in Graves' hyperthyroidism and ophthalmopathy. Lactation, pregnancy, other autoimmune disease or uncontrolled infection excluded patients. Cells are PBMCs isolated from roughly 9.3 ml of fresh blood. There were TCR beta CDR3 regions amplified from RNA transcripts. A set of HTBI primers served as the primers for a first-round RT-PCR of the TCR CDR3. TCRdb processed the multiplex PCR reads anew with MiXCR; each CDR3 protein has one entry. The data show roughly 360,000 distinct CDR3 sequences, around an eighth seen once. Study-level results: Patients with ophthalmopathy were separated from those with stable hyperthyroidism by a 13 V-J model.

This clonotype was seen more than once but under ten times. Its target is unknown. The junction differs from germline at one of its ends, possibly a read error. Germline V gene data show CDR1 as SNHLY and CDR2 as FYNNEI. The CDR3 loop spans 14 amino acids. Specimen: blood. This clonotype was obtained from a man aged 25-45 years with Graves' hyperthyroidism that later progressed to Graves' ophthalmopathy. The gene calls are TRBV2 and TRBJ1-2; 8 bases match TRBD1. As DNA, the CDR3 is TGTGCCGGCAGGGAAGCTGGGACAGGCTATGGCTACACCTTC. This encodes CAGREAGTGYGYTF.